The 13 T cell receptor beta chains below were found in one sample sequenced in a study of blood T cell repertoires in COVID-19. The table came from immunoSEQ multiplex PCR; TCRdb's copy has only in-frame clones and leaves some out. This table holds 300,000 to 400,000 clones, over 80% found once. Input material: peripheral blood. The source of these receptors is a woman in her forties or fifties with COVID-19, enrolled during active disease.

The chain has TRBV19 and TRBJ2-5; 10 nucleotides agree with TRBD2. Trimming removed 7 bases from V and 5 bases from J; junction bases left unmatched: 7. The CDR3 length is 14 residues. Germline lookup yields CDR1 LNHDA and CDR2 SQIVND (reference sequence). The CDR3 DNA reads TGTGCCAGTAAGGCAGCGGGAGGGCGGGAGACCCAGTACTTC. It codes for CASKAAGGRETQYF.

The J gene is TRBJ2-5, the V gene TRBV5-8, with 9 bases identical to TRBD2. CDR1 is SGHTS and CDR2 is YDEGEE in the germline V gene. V dropped 1 base and J dropped 5; count of bases not matched to a gene: 6. The CDR3 is 15 residues long. The CDR3 is CASSLILAGRETQYF. In nucleotides, the CDR3 is TGTGCCAGCAGCTTGATCCTAGCGGGAAGGGAGACCCAGTACTTC.

A single count supports this clone. The chain carries TRBV19 and TRBJ2-1, with a tentative D call TRBD2 (6 bases). The germline gives CDR1 LNHDA, CDR2 SQIVND (reference sequence). The CDR3 is 16 residues long. The V and J ends lost 3 bases and 3 bases respectively, with 15 bases between them. CDR3 nucleotide sequence: TGTGCCAGTAGTATCGGGGGAACCCCGAACTACAATGAGCAGTTCTTC. Translating it yields CASSIGGTPNYNEQFF. The variable domain in full, with the rest retrieved from reference TRBV19 and TRBJ2-1, is DGGITQSPKYLFRKEGQNVTLSCEQNLNHDAMYWYRQDPGQGLRLIYYSQIVNDFQKGDIAEGYSVSREKKESFPLTVTSAQKNPTAFYLCASSIGGTPNYNEQFFGPGTRLTVL.

The gene calls are TRBV6-1 and TRBJ2-7, with TRBD2 identical over 14 bases. Germline CDR1 MNHNS, CDR2 SASEGT. This CDR3 has 17 amino acids. J lost 4 bases, V lost 4 bases, and 9 bases had no gene match. The CDR3 region is CASSGIGTSGSGYEQYF. CDR3 sequence (DNA): TGTGCCAGCAGTGGAATCGGGACTAGCGGGAGTGGGTACGAGCAGTACTTC.

The J gene is TRBJ1-1, the V gene TRBV6-5; 10 nucleotides match TRBD1. The CDR3 totals 15 residues. Germline lookup yields CDR1 MNHEY and CDR2 SVGAGI. J was trimmed by 4 bases and V by 7 bases; bases with no gene match: 9. The CDR3 DNA follows: TGTGCCAGCAACCGAGACAGGGGGCAGTCCACTGAAGCTTTCTTT. Its protein product is CASNRDRGQSTEAFF.

The chain joins TRBV6-5 to TRBJ1-2, with D tentatively TRBD1 (5 bases). V was clipped by 5 bases and J by 5 bases, with 9 bases between them. The germline V gene encodes CDR1 MNHEY and CDR2 SVGAGI. The CDR3 length is 12 residues. The CDR3 protein is CASSPQGYGYTF. CDR3 nucleotide sequence: TGTGCCAGCAGTCCCCAGGGATATGGCTACACCTTC.

The chain carries TRBV11-3 and TRBJ2-2, with D perhaps matching TRBD2 (5 bases). This CDR3 region has 14 residues. Germline V gene lookup returns CDR1 SGHNT and CDR2 YENEEA. V dropped 4 bases and J dropped 9 bases, with 15 bases sitting between them. The CDR3: CASSSWVAGRELFF. The CDR3 coding sequence is TGTGCCAGCAGCTCATGGGTGGCGGGCCGGGAGCTGTTTTTT.

Only a few counts were recorded for this clone. CDR3 sequence reads: CASSHRDRGPGYTF. For the CDR3, the DNA is TGTGCCAGTAGTCACCGGGACAGGGGGCCTGGCTACACCTTC. The rearrangement joins TRBV19 to TRBJ1-2; 12 nucleotides line up with TRBD1. The V segment lost 5 bases and the J segment 7 bases; nucleotides outside the gene matches: 5. The CDR3 is 14 residues long. CDR1 and CDR2 (germline): LNHDA, SQIVND (reference sequence).

The chain couples TRBV11-1 to TRBJ2-1; D is possibly TRBD1 (6 bases). CDR3 length: 14 amino acids. Germline CDR1 and CDR2: SGHAT and FQDESV (reference sequence). Trimming removed 1 base from V and 12 bases from J, with 16 bases in between. In DNA form, the CDR3 reads TGTGCCAGCAGCTTAGGGCCCCATCTAGGGGGGCAGTTCTTC. Its protein product is CASSLGPHLGGQFF.

The rearrangement uses TRBV7-9 and TRBJ2-5, with TRBD2 matching over 7 bases. The V gene's germline CDR1 is SEHNR and CDR2 FQNEAQ (reference sequence). The CDR3 contains 18 residues. Trimming removed 1 base from V and 2 bases from J; junction bases left unmatched: 13. CDR3: CASSLEWGSGGIQETQYF. The DNA for the CDR3 is TGTGCCAGCAGCTTAGAATGGGGGTCGGGGGGAATTCAAGAGACCCAGTACTTC.

The CDR3 DNA is TGTGCCAGCAGTTTATTAGTAGCCACAGATACGCAGTATTTT. Its translation is CASSLLVATDTQYF. The chain couples TRBV27 to TRBJ2-3; D unresolved. The CDR3 is 14 amino acids. Trimming pared 1 base from V and 2 bases from J, leaving 7 bases between. Germline CDR1 and CDR2: MNHEY and SMNVEV (reference sequence).

CDR3 sequence: CASSSLAGGQETQYF. The CDR3 DNA reads TGTGCCAGCAGCTCCCTAGCGGGAGGCCAAGAGACCCAGTACTTC. This chain joins TRBV7-3 and TRBJ2-5; 11 positions match TRBD2. The V gene's germline CDR1 is SGHTA and CDR2 FQGTGA. J gave up 1 base and V 4 bases, and 2 bases lay outside the gene matches. This CDR3 has 15 residues.

This chain links TRBV18 with TRBJ1-3, with D hard to call. This CDR3 has 16 amino acids. The V end lost 1 base, the J end lost 2 bases, and 12 bases lay between the germline ends. CDR1 and CDR2 (germline): KGHSH, LQKENI. The CDR3 spells CASSPLEQATGNTIYF. The CDR3, as DNA: TGTGCCAGCTCACCACTCGAGCAGGCCACTGGAAACACCATATATTTT. Full variable domain (outside the CDR3, taken from reference TRBV18 and TRBJ1-3): NAGVMQNPRHLVRRRGQEARLRCSPMKGHSHVYWYRQLPEEGLKFMVYLQKENIIDESGMPKERFSAEFPKEGPSILRIQQVVRGDSAAYFCASSPLEQATGNTIYFGEGSWLTVV.